This T cell receptor (beta chain) was identified in a study of glioma-infiltrating T cells. Overall study context: Low-grade gliomas were grade II; glioblastomas were grade IV at initial diagnosis. Points from the study as a whole: Shared blood CDR3 signature motifs marked patients with low tissue-blood divergence. Tissue-blood divergence was below expectation in non-neoplastic patients, above in gliomas.

Trimming removed 3 bases from V and 6 bases from J, with 11 bases in between. In germline, CDR1 is DFQATT, CDR2 SNEGSKA (reference sequence). The CDR3 loop spans 12 amino acids. The iRepertoire nested amplicon-rescue multiplex PCR amplified TCR alpha and beta CDR3s from RNA. TCRdb called the multiplex PCR reads again in MiXCR, with one record for every CDR3 protein. The data contain fewer than 500,000 distinct CDR3 sequences, around 45% of them singletons. This clonotype has just a few counts. No antigen is known for it. Sequencing input: glioma tissue, nonneoplastic brain tissue, or PBMCs (not recorded which). V and J are TRBV20-1 and TRBJ1-1; D uncertain. The sequence was obtained from a human donor with low-grade glioma or glioblastoma, undergoing nonglioma brain surgery, or in good health (not recorded which). This chain's CDR3 is CSASEGNAEAFF. The CDR3 DNA sequence: TGCAGTGCTAGTGAAGGAAACGCTGAAGCTTTCTTT.